This T cell receptor beta chain was identified during a study of cytomegalovirus exposure and HLA in healthy donors. The V gene's germline CDR1 is MDHEN and CDR2 SYDVKM. This CDR3 is 15 amino acids long. The junction had 8 bases not matched to a gene; V was cut back by 6 bases and J by 3 bases. Produced via immunoSEQ multiplex PCR; TCRdb's table is partial and in-frame only. In the table there are 78,000 or so clones, around 94% of which are singletons. Source material: PBMCs. The TCR comes from a woman aged 18-29 years in good health and CMV-seropositive. V gene TRBV28 combines with J gene TRBJ2-1; 7 bases agree with TRBD1. The CDR3 loop reads CASREQGSHYNEQFF. The CDR3 DNA follows: TGTGCCAGCAGAGAACAGGGGAGTCACTACAATGAGCAGTTCTTC.